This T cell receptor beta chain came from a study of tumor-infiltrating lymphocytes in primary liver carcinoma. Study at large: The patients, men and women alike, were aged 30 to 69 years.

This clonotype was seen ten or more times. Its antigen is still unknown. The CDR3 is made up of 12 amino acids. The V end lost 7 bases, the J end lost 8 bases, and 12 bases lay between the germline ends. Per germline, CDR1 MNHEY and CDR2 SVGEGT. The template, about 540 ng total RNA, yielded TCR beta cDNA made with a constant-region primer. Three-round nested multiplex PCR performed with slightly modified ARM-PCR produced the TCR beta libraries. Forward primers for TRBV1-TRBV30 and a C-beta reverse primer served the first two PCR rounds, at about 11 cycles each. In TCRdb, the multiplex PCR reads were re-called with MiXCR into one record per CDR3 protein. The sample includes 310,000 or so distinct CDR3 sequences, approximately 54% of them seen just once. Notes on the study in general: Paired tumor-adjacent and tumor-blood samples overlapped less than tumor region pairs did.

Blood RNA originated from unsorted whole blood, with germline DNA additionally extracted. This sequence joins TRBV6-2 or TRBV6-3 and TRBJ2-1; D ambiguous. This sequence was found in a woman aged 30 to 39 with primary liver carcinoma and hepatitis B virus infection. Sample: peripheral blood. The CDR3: CASKEYGHEQFF. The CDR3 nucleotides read TGTGCCAGCAAGGAATACGGCCATGAGCAGTTCTTC.